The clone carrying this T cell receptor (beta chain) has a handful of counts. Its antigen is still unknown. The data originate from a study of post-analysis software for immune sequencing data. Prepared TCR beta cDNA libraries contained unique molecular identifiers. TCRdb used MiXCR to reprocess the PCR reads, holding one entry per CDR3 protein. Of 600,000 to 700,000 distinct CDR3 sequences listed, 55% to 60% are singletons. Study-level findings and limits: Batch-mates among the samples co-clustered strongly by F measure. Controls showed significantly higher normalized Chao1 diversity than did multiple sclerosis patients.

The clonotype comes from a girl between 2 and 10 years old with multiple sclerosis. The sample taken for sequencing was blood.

This CDR3 is CSVVGKNIQYF. DNA of the CDR3: TGCAGCGTTGTTGGCAAAAACATTCAGTACTTC. This rearrangement joins TRBV29-1 to TRBJ2-4; D ambiguous. The CDR3 extends over 11 amino acids. Germline CDR1 and CDR2: SQVTM and ANQGSEA. V shed 4 bases and J shed 3 bases, with 4 bases lying between them.